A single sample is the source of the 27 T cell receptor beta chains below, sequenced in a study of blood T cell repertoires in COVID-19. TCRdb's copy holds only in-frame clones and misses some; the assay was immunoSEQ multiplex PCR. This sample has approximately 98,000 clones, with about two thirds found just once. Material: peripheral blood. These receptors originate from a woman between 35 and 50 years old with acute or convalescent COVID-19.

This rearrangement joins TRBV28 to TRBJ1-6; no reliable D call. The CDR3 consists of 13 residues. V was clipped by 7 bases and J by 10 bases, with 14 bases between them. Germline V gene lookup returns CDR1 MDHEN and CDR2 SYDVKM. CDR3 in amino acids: CASKIPGMSPLHF. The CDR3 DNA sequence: TGTGCCAGCAAAATTCCGGGAATGTCACCCCTCCACTTT.

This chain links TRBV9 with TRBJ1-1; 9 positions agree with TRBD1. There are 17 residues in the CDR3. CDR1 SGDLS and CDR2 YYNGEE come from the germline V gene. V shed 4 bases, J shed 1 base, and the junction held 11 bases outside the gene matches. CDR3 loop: CASSPATGGLRNTEAFF. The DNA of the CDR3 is TGTGCCAGCAGCCCTGCCACAGGGGGCCTCCGGAACACTGAAGCTTTCTTT.

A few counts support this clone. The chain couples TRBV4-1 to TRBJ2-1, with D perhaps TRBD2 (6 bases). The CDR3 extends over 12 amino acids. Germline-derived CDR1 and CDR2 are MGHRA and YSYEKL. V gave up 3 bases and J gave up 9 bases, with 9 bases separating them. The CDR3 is CASSHHSGEQFF. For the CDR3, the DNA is TGCGCCAGCAGCCACCATAGCGGTGAGCAGTTCTTC.

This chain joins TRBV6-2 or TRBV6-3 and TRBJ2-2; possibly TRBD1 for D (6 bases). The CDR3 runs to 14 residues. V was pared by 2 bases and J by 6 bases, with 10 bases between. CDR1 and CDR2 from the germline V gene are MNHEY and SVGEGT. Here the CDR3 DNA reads TGTGCCAGCAGTTACAGACAGGTTTCCGGGGAGCTGTTTTTT. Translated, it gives CASSYRQVSGELFF.

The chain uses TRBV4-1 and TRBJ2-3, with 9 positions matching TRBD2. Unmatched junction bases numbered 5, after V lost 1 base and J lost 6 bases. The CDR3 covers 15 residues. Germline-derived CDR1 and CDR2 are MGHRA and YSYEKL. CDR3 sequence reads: CASSQAAGGRDTQYF. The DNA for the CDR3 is TGCGCCAGCAGCCAAGCAGCGGGGGGTAGGGATACGCAGTATTTT.

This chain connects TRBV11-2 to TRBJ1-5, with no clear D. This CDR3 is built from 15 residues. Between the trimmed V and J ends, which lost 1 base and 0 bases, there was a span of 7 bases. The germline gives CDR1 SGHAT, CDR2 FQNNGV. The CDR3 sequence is CASSLVGGSNQPQHF. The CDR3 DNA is TGTGCCAGCAGCTTAGTCGGAGGTAGCAATCAGCCCCAGCATTTT.

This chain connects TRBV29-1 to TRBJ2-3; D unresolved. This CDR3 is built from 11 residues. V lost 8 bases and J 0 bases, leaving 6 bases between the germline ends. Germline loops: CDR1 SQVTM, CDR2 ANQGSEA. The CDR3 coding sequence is TGCAGCCACTATAGCACAGATACGCAGTATTTT. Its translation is CSHYSTDTQYF.

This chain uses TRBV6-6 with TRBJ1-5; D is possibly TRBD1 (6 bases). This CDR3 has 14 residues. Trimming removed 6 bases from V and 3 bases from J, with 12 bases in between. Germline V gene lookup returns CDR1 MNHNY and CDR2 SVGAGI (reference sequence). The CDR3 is CASSLRDTNQPQHF. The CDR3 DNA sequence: TGTGCCAGCAGCCTACGGGACACCAATCAGCCCCAGCATTTT.

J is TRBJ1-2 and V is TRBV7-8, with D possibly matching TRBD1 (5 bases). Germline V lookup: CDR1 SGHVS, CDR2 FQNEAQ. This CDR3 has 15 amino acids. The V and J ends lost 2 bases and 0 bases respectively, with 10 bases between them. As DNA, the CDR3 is TGTGCCAGCAGCTTATCTCGACAGACTAACTATGGCTACACCTTC. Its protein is CASSLSRQTNYGYTF.

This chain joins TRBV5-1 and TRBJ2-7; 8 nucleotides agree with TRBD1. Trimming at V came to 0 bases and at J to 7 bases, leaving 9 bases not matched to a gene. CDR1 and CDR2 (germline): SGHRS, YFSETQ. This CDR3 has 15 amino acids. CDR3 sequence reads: CASSLELGTGGEQYF. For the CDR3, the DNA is TGCGCCAGCAGCTTGGAACTCGGGACAGGCGGAGAGCAGTACTTC.

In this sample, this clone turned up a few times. The CDR3 here is CASSYGSGYNEQFF. In DNA form, the CDR3 reads TGTGCCAGCAGTTACGGTAGCGGTTACAATGAGCAGTTCTTC. The gene calls are TRBV6-5 and TRBJ2-1; a possible D gene is TRBD2 (6 bases). Trimming pared 2 bases from V and 4 bases from J, leaving 9 bases between. The CDR3 covers 14 residues. Per germline, CDR1 MNHEY and CDR2 SVGAGI.

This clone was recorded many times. The CDR3 here is CAWLKAGGQFF. The CDR3 DNA follows: TGTGCCTGGCTTAAAGCGGGGGGGCAGTTCTTC. This chain uses TRBV30 with TRBJ2-1; 9 nucleotides agree with TRBD2. The CDR3 has 11 amino acids. Germline CDR1 is GTSNPN and CDR2 is SVGIG (reference sequence). Trimming took 5 bases from V and 12 from J; bases not matched to a gene: 5.

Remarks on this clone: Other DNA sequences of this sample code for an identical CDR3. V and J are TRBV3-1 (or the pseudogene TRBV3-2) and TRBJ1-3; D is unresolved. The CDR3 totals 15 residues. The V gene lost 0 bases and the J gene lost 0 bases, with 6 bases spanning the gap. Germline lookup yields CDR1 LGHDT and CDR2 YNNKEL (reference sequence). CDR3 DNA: TGTGCCAGCAGCCAAGATGTGAGCTCTGGAAACACCATATATTTT. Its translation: CASSQDVSSGNTIYF.

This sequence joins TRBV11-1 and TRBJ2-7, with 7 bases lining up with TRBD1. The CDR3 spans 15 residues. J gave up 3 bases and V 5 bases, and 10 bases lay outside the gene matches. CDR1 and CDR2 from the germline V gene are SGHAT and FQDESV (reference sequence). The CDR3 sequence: CASSPRAGGIYEQYF. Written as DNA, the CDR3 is TGTGCCAGCAGCCCCCGGGCAGGGGGAATCTACGAGCAGTACTTC.

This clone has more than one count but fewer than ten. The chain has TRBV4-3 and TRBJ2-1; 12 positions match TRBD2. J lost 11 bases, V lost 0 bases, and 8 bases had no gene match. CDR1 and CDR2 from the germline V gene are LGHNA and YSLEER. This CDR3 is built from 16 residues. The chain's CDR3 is CASSQDLLAGGRKQFF. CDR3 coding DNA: TGCGCCAGCAGCCAAGATTTACTAGCGGGGGGCAGGAAGCAGTTCTTC.

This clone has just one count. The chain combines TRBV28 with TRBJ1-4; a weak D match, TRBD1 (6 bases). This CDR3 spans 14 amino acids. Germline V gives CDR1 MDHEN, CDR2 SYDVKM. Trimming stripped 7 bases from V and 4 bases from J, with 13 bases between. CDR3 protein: CASTVTGFNEKLFF. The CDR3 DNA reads TGTGCCAGCACCGTGACAGGATTTAATGAAAAACTGTTTTTT.

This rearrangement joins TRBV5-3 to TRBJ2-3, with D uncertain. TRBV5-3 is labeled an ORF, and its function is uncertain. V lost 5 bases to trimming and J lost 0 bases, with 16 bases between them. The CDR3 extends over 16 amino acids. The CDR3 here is CARSPCRIDSTDTQYF. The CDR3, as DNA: TGTGCCAGAAGTCCGTGTAGAATCGATAGCACAGATACGCAGTATTTT.

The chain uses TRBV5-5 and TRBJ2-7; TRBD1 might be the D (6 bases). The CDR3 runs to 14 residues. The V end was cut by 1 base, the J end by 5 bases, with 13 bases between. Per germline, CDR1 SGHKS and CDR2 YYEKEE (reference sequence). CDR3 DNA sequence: TGTGCCAGCAGCTTGTTCTCAGGGGCGGACGAGCAGTACTTC. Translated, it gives CASSLFSGADEQYF.

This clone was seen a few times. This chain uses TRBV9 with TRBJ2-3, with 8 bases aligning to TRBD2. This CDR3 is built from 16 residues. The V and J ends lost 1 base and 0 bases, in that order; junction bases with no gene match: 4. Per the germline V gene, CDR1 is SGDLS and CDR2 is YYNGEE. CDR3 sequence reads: CASSVPQRGSTDTQYF. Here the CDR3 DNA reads TGTGCCAGCAGCGTACCGCAGCGGGGGAGCACAGATACGCAGTATTTT.

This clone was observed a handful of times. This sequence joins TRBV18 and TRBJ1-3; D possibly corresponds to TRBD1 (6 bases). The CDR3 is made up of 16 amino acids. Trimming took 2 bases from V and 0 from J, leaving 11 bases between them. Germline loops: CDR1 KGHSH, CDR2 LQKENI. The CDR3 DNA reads TGTGCCAGCTCACCATCGGACAGACTCTCTGGAAACACCATATATTTT. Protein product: CASSPSDRLSGNTIYF.

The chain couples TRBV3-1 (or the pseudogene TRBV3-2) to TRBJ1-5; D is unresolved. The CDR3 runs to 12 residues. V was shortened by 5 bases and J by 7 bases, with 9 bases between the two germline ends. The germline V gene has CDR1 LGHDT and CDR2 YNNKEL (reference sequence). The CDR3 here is CASSYQSQPQHF. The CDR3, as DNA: TGTGCCAGCAGCTACCAAAGCCAGCCCCAGCATTTT.

CDR3 loop: CASSQVFYIYQGEGSPLHF. In nucleotides, the CDR3 is TGTGCCAGCAGCCAAGTCTTTTACATCTACCAGGGCGAAGGATCACCCCTCCACTTT. This chain links TRBV3-1 (or the pseudogene TRBV3-2) with TRBJ1-6; a possible D gene is TRBD1 (5 bases). CDR1 and CDR2 (germline): LGHDT, YNNKEL (reference sequence). The CDR3 extends over 19 amino acids. Between the trimmed V and J ends, which lost 1 base and 10 bases, there was a span of 26 bases.

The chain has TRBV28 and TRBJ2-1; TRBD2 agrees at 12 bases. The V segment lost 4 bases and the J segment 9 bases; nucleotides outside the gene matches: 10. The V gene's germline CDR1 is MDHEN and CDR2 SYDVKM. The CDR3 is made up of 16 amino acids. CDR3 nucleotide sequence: TGTGCCAGCAGTTCGAGAACTAGCGGGGGGAAGGGTGAGCAGTTCTTC. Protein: CASSSRTSGGKGEQFF.

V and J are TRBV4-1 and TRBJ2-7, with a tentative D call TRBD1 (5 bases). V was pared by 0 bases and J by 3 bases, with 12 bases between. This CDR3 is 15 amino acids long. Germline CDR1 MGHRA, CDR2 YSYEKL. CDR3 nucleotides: TGCGCCAGCAGCCAAGATCAGGTAGGGGACTACGAGCAGTACTTC. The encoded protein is CASSQDQVGDYEQYF.

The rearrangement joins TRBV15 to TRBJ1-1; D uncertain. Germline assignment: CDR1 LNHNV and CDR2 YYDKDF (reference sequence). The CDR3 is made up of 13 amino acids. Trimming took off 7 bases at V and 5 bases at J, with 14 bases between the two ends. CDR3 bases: TGTGCCACCACTTCCGGGGTGGCAACTGAAGCTTTCTTT. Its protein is CATTSGVATEAFF.

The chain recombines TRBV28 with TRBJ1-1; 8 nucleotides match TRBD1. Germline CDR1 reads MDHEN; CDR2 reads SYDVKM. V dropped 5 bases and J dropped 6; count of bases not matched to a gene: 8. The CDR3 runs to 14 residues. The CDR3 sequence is CASSPFTGGAEAFF. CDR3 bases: TGTGCCAGCAGTCCATTCACAGGGGGAGCTGAAGCTTTCTTT.

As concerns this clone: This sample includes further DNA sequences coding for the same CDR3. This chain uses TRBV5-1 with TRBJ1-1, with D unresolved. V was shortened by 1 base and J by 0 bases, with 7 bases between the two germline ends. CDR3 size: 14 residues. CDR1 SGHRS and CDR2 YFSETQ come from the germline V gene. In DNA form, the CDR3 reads TGCGCCAGCAGCTTGTCAGGTTTGAACACTGAAGCTTTCTTT. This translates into CASSLSGLNTEAFF.